The entry below describes one T cell receptor beta chain. Its antigen is undetermined. Sequencing used immunoSEQ multiplex PCR; TCRdb keeps in-frame clones, though not all of them. Altogether around 70,000 clones are present, 87% being singletons, with the ten largest covering under 1.5%. The sample is drawn from a study of T cell responses to AZD1222 COVID-19 vaccine. The analysis combined second doses at about 4 or about 12 weeks. General observations from the study: All repertoire sampling was performed exclusively after the peak T cell response. Nearly half of the spike-specific TCRs reportedly recognize variant regions that carry no mutations. Spike-specific TCR breadth rose after two AZD1222 doses, and depth rose as well.

Germline assignment: CDR1 LNHDA and CDR2 SQIVND (reference sequence). The trim removed 7 bases at V and 7 bases at J, leaving 9 bases unmatched. This CDR3 comprises 15 residues. The receptor was derived from an adult who received the AZD1222 COVID-19 vaccine. The J gene is TRBJ2-1, the V gene TRBV19, with 11 positions matching TRBD2. The source material was peripheral blood, sampled 28 days after the second AZD1222 dose. CDR3 sequence: CASTLIAGGRNEQFF. The DNA of the CDR3 is TGTGCCAGTACTTTAATAGCGGGAGGGCGAAATGAGCAGTTCTTC.